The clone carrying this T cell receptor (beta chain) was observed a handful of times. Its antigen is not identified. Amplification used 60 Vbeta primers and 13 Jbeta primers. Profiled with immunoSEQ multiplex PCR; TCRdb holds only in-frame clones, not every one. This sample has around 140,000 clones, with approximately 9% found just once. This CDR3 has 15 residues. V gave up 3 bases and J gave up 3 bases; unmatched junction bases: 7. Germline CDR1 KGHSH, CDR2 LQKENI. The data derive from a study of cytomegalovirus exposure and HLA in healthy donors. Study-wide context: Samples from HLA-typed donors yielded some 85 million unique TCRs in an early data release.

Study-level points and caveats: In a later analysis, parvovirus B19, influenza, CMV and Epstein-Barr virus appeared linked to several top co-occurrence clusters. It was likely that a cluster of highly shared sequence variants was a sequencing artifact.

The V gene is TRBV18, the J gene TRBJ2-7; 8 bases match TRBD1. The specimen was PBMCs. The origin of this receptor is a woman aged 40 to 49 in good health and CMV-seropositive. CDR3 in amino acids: CASSPRGQGYYEQYF. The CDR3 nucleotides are TGTGCCAGCTCACCGAGAGGACAGGGCTACTACGAGCAGTACTTC. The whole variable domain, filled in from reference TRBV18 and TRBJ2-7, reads NAGVMQNPRHLVRRRGQEARLRCSPMKGHSHVYWYRQLPEEGLKFMVYLQKENIIDESGMPKERFSAEFPKEGPSILRIQQVVRGDSAAYFCASSPRGQGYYEQYFGPGTRLTVT.